This T cell receptor beta chain is from a study of T cell responses to AZD1222 COVID-19 vaccine. Assay used: immunoSEQ multiplex PCR; TCRdb lists only in-frame clones, some missing. Among roughly 130,000 clones listed, under 95% were seen once. A remark on this clone: Its antigen is unidentified.

V shed 4 bases and J shed 1 base, with 18 bases lying between them. The CDR3 has 17 residues. Per germline, CDR1 SGHRS and CDR2 YFSETQ. Study-level findings and limits: Spike-specific TCR breadth and depth rose after two AZD1222 doses. Spike was spanned by vaccine-associated CD4 TCRs, which were dominant at 160-218 and 743-854. It should be noted that donors were predominantly white British and more often female, and clonal diversity was possibly underestimated. Variant regions that are unmutated are reportedly the target of nearly half of spike-specific TCRs.

This chain links TRBV5-1 with TRBJ1-3, with D possibly being TRBD1 (5 bases). This TCR was recovered from an adult in good health. The input for sequencing was peripheral blood, taken on day 0 of AZD1222 vaccination. The CDR3 protein is CASSALGNRRSGNTIYF. CDR3 nucleotide sequence: TGCGCCAGCAGCGCACTTGGGAACAGGCGGTCTGGAAACACCATATATTTT.